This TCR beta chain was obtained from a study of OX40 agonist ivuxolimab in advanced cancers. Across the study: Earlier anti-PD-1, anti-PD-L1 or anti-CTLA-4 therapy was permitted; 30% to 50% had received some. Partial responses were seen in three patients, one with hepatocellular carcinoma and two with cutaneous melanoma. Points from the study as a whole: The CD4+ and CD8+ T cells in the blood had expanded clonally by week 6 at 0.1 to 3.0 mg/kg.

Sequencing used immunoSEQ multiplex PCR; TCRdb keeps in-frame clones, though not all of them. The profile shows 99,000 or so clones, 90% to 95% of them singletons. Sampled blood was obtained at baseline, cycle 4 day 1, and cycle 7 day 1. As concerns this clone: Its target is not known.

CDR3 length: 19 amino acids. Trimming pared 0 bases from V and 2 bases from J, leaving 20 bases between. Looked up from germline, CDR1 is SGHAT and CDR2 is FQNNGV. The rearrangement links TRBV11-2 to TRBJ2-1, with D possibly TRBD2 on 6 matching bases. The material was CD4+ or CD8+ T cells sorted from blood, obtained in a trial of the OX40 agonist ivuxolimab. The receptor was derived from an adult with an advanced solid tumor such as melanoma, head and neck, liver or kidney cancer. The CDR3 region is CASSLERARLARTYNEQFF. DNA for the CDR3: TGTGCCAGCAGCTTAGAACGGGCACGGCTAGCGCGAACCTACAATGAGCAGTTCTTC.